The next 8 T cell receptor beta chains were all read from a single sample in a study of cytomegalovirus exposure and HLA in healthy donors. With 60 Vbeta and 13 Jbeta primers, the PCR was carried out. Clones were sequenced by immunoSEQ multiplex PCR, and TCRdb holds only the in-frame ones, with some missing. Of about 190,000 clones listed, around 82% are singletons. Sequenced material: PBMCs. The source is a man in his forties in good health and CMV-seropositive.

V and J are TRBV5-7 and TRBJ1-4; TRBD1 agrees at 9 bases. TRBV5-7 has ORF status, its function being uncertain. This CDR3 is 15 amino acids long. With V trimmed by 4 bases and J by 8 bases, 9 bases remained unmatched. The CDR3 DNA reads TGTGCCAGCAGCCGAATGGACAGGGGTCAGGAAAAACTGTTTTTT. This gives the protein CASSRMDRGQEKLFF.

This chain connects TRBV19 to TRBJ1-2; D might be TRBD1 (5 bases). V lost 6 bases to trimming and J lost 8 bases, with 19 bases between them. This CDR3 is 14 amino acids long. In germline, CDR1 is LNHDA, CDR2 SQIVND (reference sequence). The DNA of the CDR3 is TGTGCCAGTAGCAGACAGTTTAGTGGCGTCGGCTACACCTTC. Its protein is CASSRQFSGVGYTF.

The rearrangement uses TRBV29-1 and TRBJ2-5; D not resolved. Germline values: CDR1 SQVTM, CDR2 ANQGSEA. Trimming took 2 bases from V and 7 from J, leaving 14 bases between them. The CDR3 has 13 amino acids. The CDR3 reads CSVEKPTEWTQYF. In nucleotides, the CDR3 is TGCAGCGTTGAAAAACCGACGGAGTGGACCCAGTACTTC.

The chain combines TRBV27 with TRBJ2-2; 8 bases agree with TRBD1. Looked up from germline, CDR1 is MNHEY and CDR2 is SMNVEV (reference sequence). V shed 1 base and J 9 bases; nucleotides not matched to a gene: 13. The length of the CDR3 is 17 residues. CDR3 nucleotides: TGTGCCAGCAGTTTATACGGGACAGGCGGTCAATTTAGGGAGCTGTTTTTT. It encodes CASSLYGTGGQFRELFF.

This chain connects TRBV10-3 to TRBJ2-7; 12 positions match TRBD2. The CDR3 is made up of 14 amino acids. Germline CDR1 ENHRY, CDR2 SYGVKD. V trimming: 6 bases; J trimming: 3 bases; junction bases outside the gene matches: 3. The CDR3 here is CAIRATSGSYEQYF. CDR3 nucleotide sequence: TGTGCCATCAGGGCGACTAGCGGGAGCTACGAGCAGTACTTC.

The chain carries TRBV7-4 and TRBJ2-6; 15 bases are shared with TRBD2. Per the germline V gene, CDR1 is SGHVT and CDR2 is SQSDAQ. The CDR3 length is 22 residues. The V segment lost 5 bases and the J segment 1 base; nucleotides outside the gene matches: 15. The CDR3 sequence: CASSNLAGTSGRTSSGANVLTF. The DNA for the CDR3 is TGTGCCAGCAGCAACCTCGCCGGGACTAGCGGGAGGACCTCATCTGGGGCCAACGTCCTGACTTTC.

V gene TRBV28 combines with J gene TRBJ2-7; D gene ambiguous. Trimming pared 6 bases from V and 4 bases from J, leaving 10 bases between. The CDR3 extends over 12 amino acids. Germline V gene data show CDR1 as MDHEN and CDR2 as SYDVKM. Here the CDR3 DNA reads TGTGCCAGCAGGCAAGGAGTTTACGAGCAGTACTTC. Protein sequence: CASRQGVYEQYF. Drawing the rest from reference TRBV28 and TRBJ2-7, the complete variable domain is DVKVTQSSRYLVKRTGEKVFLECVQDMDHENMFWYRQDPGLGLRLIYFSYDVKMKEKGDIPEGYSVSREKKERFSLILESASTNQTSMYLCASRQGVYEQYFGPGTRLTVT.

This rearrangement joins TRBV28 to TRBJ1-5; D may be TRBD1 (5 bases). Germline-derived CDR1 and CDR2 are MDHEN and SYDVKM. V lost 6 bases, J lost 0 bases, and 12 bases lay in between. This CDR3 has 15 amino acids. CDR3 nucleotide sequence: TGTGCCAGCAGGCGGGGGAGGTATAGCAATCAGCCCCAGCATTTT. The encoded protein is CASRRGRYSNQPQHF.